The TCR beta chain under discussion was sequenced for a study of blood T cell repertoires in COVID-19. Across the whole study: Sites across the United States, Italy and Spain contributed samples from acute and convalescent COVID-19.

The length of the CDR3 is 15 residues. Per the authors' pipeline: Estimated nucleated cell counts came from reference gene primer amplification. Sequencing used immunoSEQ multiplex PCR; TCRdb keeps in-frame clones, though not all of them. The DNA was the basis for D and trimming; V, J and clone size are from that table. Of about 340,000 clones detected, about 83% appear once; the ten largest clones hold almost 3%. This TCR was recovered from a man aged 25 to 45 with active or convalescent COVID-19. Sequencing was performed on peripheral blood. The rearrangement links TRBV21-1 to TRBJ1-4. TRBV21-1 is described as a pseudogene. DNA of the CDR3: TGTGCCAGCAGTCAAGAGGGAAAGGGTAATGAAAAACTGTTTTTT. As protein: CASSQEGKGNEKLFF.